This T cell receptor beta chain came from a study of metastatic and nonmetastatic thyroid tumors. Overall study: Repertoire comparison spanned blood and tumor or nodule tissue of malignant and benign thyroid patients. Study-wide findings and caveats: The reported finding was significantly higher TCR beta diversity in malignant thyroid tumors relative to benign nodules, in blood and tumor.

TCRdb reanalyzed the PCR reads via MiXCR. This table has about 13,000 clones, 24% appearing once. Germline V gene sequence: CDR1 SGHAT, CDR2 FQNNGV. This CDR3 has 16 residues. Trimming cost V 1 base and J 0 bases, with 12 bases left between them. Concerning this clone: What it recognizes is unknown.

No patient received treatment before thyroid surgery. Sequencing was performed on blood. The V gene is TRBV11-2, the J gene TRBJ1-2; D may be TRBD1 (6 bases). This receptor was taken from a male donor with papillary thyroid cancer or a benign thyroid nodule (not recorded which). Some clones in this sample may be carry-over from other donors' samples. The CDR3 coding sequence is TGTGCCAGCAGCTTAGTACAGGGACTCGCTAACTATGGCTACACCTTC. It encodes CASSLVQGLANYGYTF. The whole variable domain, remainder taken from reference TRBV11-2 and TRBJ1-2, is EAGVAQSPRYKIIEKRQSVAFWCNPISGHATLYWYQQILGQGPKLLIQFQNNGVVDDSQLPKDRFSAERLKGVDSTLKIQPAKLEDSAVYLCASSLVQGLANYGYTFGSGTRLTVV.